This entry features one T cell receptor beta chain sequence. This record belongs to a study of blood T cell repertoires in COVID-19. Study in general: Donors in the United States, Italy and Spain gave samples during acute or convalescent COVID-19. The analysed material was cDNA or gDNA that came from T cells, B-cell-depleted T cells, or PBMCs.

The germline V and J ends were trimmed by 5 bases and 6 bases, with 14 bases remaining between them. This CDR3 spans 15 amino acids. Germline-derived CDR1 and CDR2 are MNHEY and SVGAGI. In the study's own analysis: By means of reference gene primer amplification, nucleated cell counts were estimated. Sequencing used immunoSEQ multiplex PCR; TCRdb keeps in-frame clones, though not all of them. V and J calls and clone size come straight from that table; D and trimming were deduced from the DNA. The sample holds under 150,000 clones, about 89% seen once. Sequencing input: peripheral blood. This receptor was obtained from a man in his fifties or sixties with active or convalescent COVID-19. The rearrangement joins TRBV6-5 to TRBJ1-6; D remains unclear. For the CDR3, the DNA is TGTGCCAGCAGTAGCAGGACGGGAATTAATTCACCCCTCCACTTT. Encoded protein: CASSSRTGINSPLHF.